This T cell receptor (beta chain) derives from a study of PD-L1 blockade in urothelial cancer. Study-level background: It was at 3 weeks (second dose) and 6 weeks after treatment start that blood was analyzed. T cell content in blood samples showed a median of around 150,000.

Time point indicated: peripheral blood 6 weeks after treatment start. TCRdb's table, derived via immunoSEQ multiplex PCR, lists solely in-frame clones and lacks some. The sample consists of 75,000 to 95,000 clones, around 93% of them appearing once. This clone was observed a single time. The V segment lost 5 bases and the J segment 9 bases; nucleotides outside the gene matches: 7. Germline loops: CDR1 SGHTA, CDR2 FQGNSA. The CDR3 is made up of 14 amino acids. This chain links TRBV7-2 with TRBJ2-1; TRBD2 agrees at 10 bases. The sample in question was PBMCs, obtained around atezolizumab (anti-PD-L1) treatment. This receptor was taken from an elderly woman with urothelial cancer. The CDR3, as DNA: TGTGCCAGCAGCCCCCGAAGACTAGCGGGTGAGCAGTTCTTC. Protein product: CASSPRRLAGEQFF.